This T cell receptor (beta chain) emerged from a study of human T cells and chemical hapten exposure. Study-level information: Per-sample TCR yields varied mainly from small pooled library volume differences. Study conclusions and caveats: Donor immune responses may differ from healthy people's, since all donors had alopecia.

Time point in this sample: pre-sensitization, week 0. The treatment denotes: therapeutic diphenylcyclopropenone sensitization with weekly scalp DPC. Sample donors consisted of patients with alopecia, aged 18 to 70 years, who were suitable for DPC. Per the germline V gene, CDR1 is MNHNY and CDR2 is SVGAGI (reference sequence). The CDR3 loop spans 16 amino acids. Trimming removed 4 bases from V and 5 bases from J; junction bases left unmatched: 11. Ten or more counts support this clonotype. Its specificity is not known. Each CDR3 protein gets one entry after TCRdb re-called the RACE reads with MiXCR. The sample yields some 400,000 distinct CDR3 sequences, roughly 5% seen once.

The material sequenced was whole blood, taken in connection with sensitization to the hapten diphenylcyclopropenone (DPC). This chain links TRBV6-6 with TRBJ2-3, with 8 bases aligning to TRBD2. The sequence was obtained from a woman aged 50 to 60 with alopecia areata. Some clones in this sample may be carry-over from other donors' samples. CDR3 protein: CASSSRGAGAEDTQYF. The CDR3 DNA follows: TGTGCCAGCAGTTCGAGAGGAGCGGGGGCGGAAGATACGCAGTATTTT.